The clone carrying this T cell receptor beta chain has just a few counts. This entry comes from a study of T-cell memory formation after mild COVID-19. Study-wide context: Each donor largely had its own TCR clusters.

This CDR3 contains 14 residues. CDR1 and CDR2 (germline): KGHSH, LQKENI. With 3 bases removed from V and 1 base from J, the gap between germline ends came to 9 bases. MiXCR, run by TCRdb on the 5' RACE reads, gives a single entry per CDR3 protein. The sample contains roughly 280,000 distinct CDR3 sequences, roughly 15% of which appear only once. The rearrangement uses TRBV18 and TRBJ2-5, with D hard to call. The sequence derives from a man aged 18 to 30 who had mild COVID-19 (a few samples of this study predate the infection). Cell type and time point are not known. The sequencing input was PBMCs or a T cell subset sorted from them (not recorded which). CDR3 DNA: TGTGCCAGCTCACCTGGCGCCTCCCAAGAGACCCAGTACTTC. Its protein is CASSPGASQETQYF.